This TCR beta chain was retrieved from a study of blood T cell repertoires in COVID-19. Study at large: There were acute and convalescent COVID-19 samples, and they came from the United States, Italy and Spain. Sources were T cells, B-cell-depleted T cells, or PBMCs; the material itself was cDNA or gDNA.

In the original processing: Researchers report that nucleated cell counts were estimated from reference gene primer amplification. Repertoires were generated with immunoSEQ multiplex PCR, while TCRdb's copy carries only in-frame clones and drops some. The V and J calls and the clone size are those of that table, but D and trimming were determined from the DNA. The table lists under 100,000 clones, approximately 78% of them singletons. V lost 2 bases and J lost 2; bases outside the gene matches: 3. Germline CDR1 WSHSY, CDR2 SAAADI. The length of the CDR3 is 15 residues. Seattle participants joined during active infection and were tracked over time.

The sequence derives from a man in his sixties with COVID-19, enrolled during active disease. Material: peripheral blood. The chain joins TRBV10-2 to TRBJ2-5, with TRBD1 identical over 9 bases. CDR3 region: CASSEQGTGQETQYF. CDR3 nucleotide sequence: TGCGCCAGCAGTGAGCAGGGGACAGGGCAAGAGACCCAGTACTTC.